Sequencing of this T cell receptor beta chain was carried out in a study of cytomegalovirus exposure and HLA in healthy donors. Background on the study: Among the approximately 410 genotyped donors, around 81% were placed in the Caucasian-associated ancestry cluster. Findings and limits, study-wide: Some V segments, TRBV6-2 and TRBV6-3 among them, were indistinguishable and were therefore excluded. In a later analysis, HLA-C alleles had the fewest associated TCRs, DRB1 alleles the most.

The PCR contained 60 Vbeta and 13 Jbeta primers. Sequencing used immunoSEQ multiplex PCR; TCRdb keeps in-frame clones, though not all of them. In the table there are about 130,000 clones, roughly 63% of which are singletons. As concerns this clone: Its specificity is not known.

The germline V gene has CDR1 ENHRY and CDR2 SYGVKD. The CDR3 consists of 15 residues. Deletions cut 10 bases from V and 4 bases from J, with 19 bases between. This receptor was identified in a young man in good health and CMV-seropositive. This chain connects TRBV10-3 to TRBJ1-4; D perhaps matches TRBD1 (6 bases). The source material was PBMCs. The CDR3 loop reads CATKGGVGFNEKLFF. For the CDR3, the DNA is TGTGCCACCAAGGGGGGGGTCGGCTTTAATGAAAAACTGTTTTTT.